These T cell receptor beta chains were read from a single sample in a study of blood T cell repertoires in COVID-19. TCRdb's copy holds only in-frame clones and misses some; the assay was immunoSEQ multiplex PCR. There are about 110,000 clones in the sample; about 86% occur only once, and 37% lies in the top ten. Sequenced material: peripheral blood. Receptors were obtained from a man aged 80 or over with acute or convalescent COVID-19. CDR3s include the opening cysteine and the closing phenylalanine or tryptophan. A D gene is named only where the DNA matches it firmly. The size of a clone is reported for some rows only, either as once, few or many, or as a class for expanded clones.

clone_size	j_call	d_call	v_call	cdr3_nt	cdr3_aa
once	TRBJ2-2	NA	TRBV18	TGTGCCAGCTCAGCTGATCTTACACAGACCGGGGAGCTGTTTTTT	CASSADLTQTGELFF
NA	TRBJ1-3	TRBD1	TRBV28	TGTGCCAGCAGTTTAGGAGGGGGCCTGAACACCATATATTTT	CASSLGGGLNTIYF
few	TRBJ2-1	TRBD1	TRBV24-1	TGTGCCACCAGTGGAGACAGGGCAAACTCCTACAATGAGCAGTTCTTC	CATSGDRANSYNEQFF
NA	TRBJ1-6	NA	TRBV7-2	TGTGCCAGCAGCTTAGCCACCACGGGGGGTCCACCCCTCCACTTT	CASSLATTGGPPLHF
NA	TRBJ1-5	NA	TRBV7-2	TGTGCCAGCACCCCTGACAGTCAGAGGAGCAATCAGCCCCAGCATTTT	CASTPDSQRSNQPQHF
NA	TRBJ1-1	TRBD1	TRBV5-1	TGCGCCAGCAGTACGGACAGGGTGAACACTGAAGCTTTCTTT	CASSTDRVNTEAFF
few	TRBJ2-7	TRBD1	TRBV16	TGTGCCAGCAGCCGACAAACCCGGACAGGGGGGGTCTACGAGCAGTACTTC	CASSRQTRTGGVYEQYF
NA	TRBJ1-6	TRBD1	TRBV13	TGTGCCAGCAGCTCCTCTTGGACAGGGGAAAATTCACCCCTCCACTTT	CASSSSWTGENSPLHF
NA	TRBJ1-1	NA	TRBV10-3	TGTGCCATCCGTGCTATTCCAGGGGACGGTGAAGCTTTCTTT	CAIRAIPGDGEAFF
NA	TRBJ2-7	TRBD1	TRBV6-1	TGTGCCAGCAGTGAAGCTTGGACAGGGCTCTACGAGCAGTACTTC	CASSEAWTGLYEQYF
NA	TRBJ2-7	NA	TRBV7-9	TGTGCCAGCAGTCGGTCCTACGAGCAGTACTTC	CASSRSYEQYF
NA	TRBJ2-7	TRBD1	TRBV7-6	TGTGCCAGCAGCCCGGGACAGCCATCCTACGAGCAGTACTTC	CASSPGQPSYEQYF
NA	TRBJ2-7	TRBD2	TRBV19	TGTGCCAGTAGTAGCACTAGCGGAGCACTTTTCTACGAGCAGTACTTC	CASSSTSGALFYEQYF
NA	TRBJ1-2	NA	TRBV5-4	TGTGCCAGCAGCCCCCAGGTGAGCGGTTCCTATGGCTACACCTTC	CASSPQVSGSYGYTF
NA	TRBJ2-1	TRBD2	TRBV5-1	TGCGCCAGCAGCTTGAGTCTAGCGGGAGAGTCTGAGCAGTTCTTC	CASSLSLAGESEQFF
NA	TRBJ1-1	NA	TRBV9	TGTGCCAGCAGCCCAACATCAAACAGGGACCCTGAAGCTTTCTTT	CASSPTSNRDPEAFF
NA	TRBJ2-5	NA	TRBV18	TGTGCCAGCTCACCACCCGGACTGGGTCTAGAGACCCAGTACTTC	CASSPPGLGLETQYF
NA	TRBJ2-1	TRBD2	TRBV2	TGTGCCAGCGGGAGAAAGACAGGGCAGAGACTAGCGGGAGGTTACAATGAGCAGTTCTTC	CASGRKTGQRLAGGYNEQFF
few	TRBJ1-5	NA	TRBV28	TGTGCCAGCAGTTCGCCTGGGGGACACAATCAGCCCCAGCATTTT	CASSSPGGHNQPQHF